This passage covers 28 T cell receptor beta chains from one sample sequenced in a study of T cell responses to AZD1222 COVID-19 vaccine. The protocol was immunoSEQ multiplex PCR, while the TCRdb copy is restricted to in-frame clones and leaves out a portion. The sample shows over 120,000 clones, approximately 89% of them seen only once. The sequencing used peripheral blood, collected 28 days after the second AZD1222 dose. These receptors were taken from an adult who received the AZD1222 COVID-19 vaccine.

This sequence joins TRBV7-2 and TRBJ1-5; D call uncertain. There are 12 residues in the CDR3. V was pared by 8 bases and J by 6 bases, with 11 bases between. The V gene's germline CDR1 is SGHTA and CDR2 FQGNSA. CDR3 bases: TGTGCCAGCGGTGCCACTTCTCAGCCCCAGCATTTT. Translating gives CASGATSQPQHF.

V is TRBV7-9 and J is TRBJ2-5; 8 nucleotides line up with TRBD1. Per germline, CDR1 SEHNR and CDR2 FQNEAQ (reference sequence). The CDR3 has 15 amino acids. Trimming removed 5 bases from V and 0 bases from J; junction bases left unmatched: 5. CDR3 sequence reads: CASSTGQAYQETQYF. The CDR3 DNA follows: TGTGCCAGCAGCACGGGACAGGCTTACCAAGAGACCCAGTACTTC.

CDR3 loop: CASSQQGYEQYF. Written as DNA, the CDR3 is TGTGCCAGCAGCCAACAGGGCTACGAGCAGTACTTC. V gene TRBV28 combines with J gene TRBJ2-7, with TRBD1 as a possible D gene (6 bases). Germline assignment: CDR1 MDHEN and CDR2 SYDVKM. Trimming stripped 6 bases from V and 3 bases from J, with 9 bases between. The CDR3 is made up of 12 amino acids.

The chain carries TRBV7-9 and TRBJ2-1; D perhaps matches TRBD2 (6 bases). The germline gives CDR1 SEHNR, CDR2 FQNEAQ (reference sequence). Trimming stripped 3 bases from V and 5 bases from J, with 20 bases between. The CDR3 is 17 amino acids. The CDR3 region has the DNA TGTGCCAGCAGCTTCGGCGGGGCCCTCCGCGGGAACAATGAGCAGTTCTTC. Its translation is CASSFGGALRGNNEQFF.

The chain joins TRBV7-2 to TRBJ2-1, with 8 bases aligning to TRBD2. The CDR3 has 14 amino acids. The germline gives CDR1 SGHTA, CDR2 FQGNSA. Losses at the gene ends were 6 bases for V and 8 bases for J; bases not matched to a gene: 9. The CDR3 protein is CASRTPGRGDEQFF. CDR3 DNA sequence: TGTGCCAGCAGAACTCCCGGGAGGGGGGATGAGCAGTTCTTC.

V and J are TRBV7-9 and TRBJ1-2; TRBD1 aligns across 10 bases. Germline loops: CDR1 SEHNR, CDR2 FQNEAQ (reference sequence). V lost 5 bases to trimming and J lost 5 bases; unmatched junction nucleotides: 8. The CDR3 sequence is 15 residues long. The CDR3 DNA is TGTGCCAGCAGCCTGGAAACGGGACAGGGGTATGGCTACACCTTC. Translating gives CASSLETGQGYGYTF.

The chain has TRBV7-2 and TRBJ1-2; D is ambiguous. Germline assignment: CDR1 SGHTA and CDR2 FQGNSA. There are 15 residues in the CDR3. Trimming cost V 0 bases and J 4 bases, with 12 bases left between them. CDR3 sequence reads: CASSLAASSGYGYTF. The CDR3 DNA reads as TGTGCCAGCAGCTTAGCGGCCAGCTCTGGCTATGGCTACACCTTC. Full variable domain (remainder filled in from reference TRBV7-2 and TRBJ1-2): GAGVSQSPSNKVTEKGKDVELRCDPISGHTALYWYRQSLGQGLEFLIYFQGNSAPDKSGLPSDRFSAERTGGSVSTLTIQRTQQEDSAVYLCASSLAASSGYGYTFGSGTRLTVV.

The chain uses TRBV7-9 and TRBJ1-2, with 7 positions matching TRBD1. The CDR3 spans 16 residues. Germline lookup yields CDR1 SEHNR and CDR2 FQNEAQ (reference sequence). The ends lost 4 bases at V and 3 bases at J; junction bases unmatched: 11. CDR3 sequence reads: CASSSPRGGSHYGYTF. CDR3 nucleotides: TGTGCCAGCAGCTCTCCCCGAGGGGGCAGCCACTATGGCTACACCTTC.

This clone was seen only a few times. V is TRBV7-9 and J is TRBJ1-4; D unclear. Trimming removed 1 base at V and 8 bases at J, with 11 bases between. Germline V gives CDR1 SEHNR, CDR2 FQNEAQ (reference sequence). The CDR3 runs to 14 residues. The CDR3 region has the DNA TGTGCCAGCAGCTTAGGGGGAATGCAAGAAAAACTGTTTTTT. It specifies CASSLGGMQEKLFF. Based on the CDR3 plus reference TRBV7-9 and TRBJ1-4, the full variable domain is DTGVSQNPRHKITKRGQNVTFRCDPISEHNRLYWYRQTLGQGPEFLTYFQNEAQLEKSRLLSDRFSAERPKGSFSTLEIQRTEQGDSAMYLCASSLGGMQEKLFFGSGTQLSVL.

The CDR3 loop is CASSERQGAIDTQYF. DNA of the CDR3: TGTGCCAGTAGTGAACGACAGGGGGCGATAGATACGCAGTATTTT. V usage is TRBV19 and J usage is TRBJ2-3; TRBD1 matches 10 bases. This CDR3 has 15 residues. The junction had 7 bases not matched to a gene; V was cut back by 5 bases and J by 5 bases. Germline CDR1 reads LNHDA; CDR2 reads SQIVND (reference sequence).

The CDR3 spells CASSIGGAMNTEAFF. Written as DNA, the CDR3 is TGTGCCAGTAGTATAGGAGGGGCCATGAACACTGAAGCTTTCTTT. The V call is TRBV19, the J call TRBJ1-1; D may be TRBD1 (5 bases). V was cut by 1 base and J by 0 bases, with 9 bases left in between. Germline V gene data show CDR1 as LNHDA and CDR2 as SQIVND (reference sequence). CDR3 length: 15 residues.

This clone was counted between two and nine times. This sequence joins TRBV11-3 and TRBJ1-1, with D hard to call. This CDR3 spans 9 amino acids. CDR1 SGHNT and CDR2 YENEEA come from the germline V gene. Trimming took off 8 bases at V and 10 bases at J, with 8 bases between the two ends. CDR3 nucleotide sequence: TGTGCCAGCGGGTATGGAGCTTTCTTT. It is translated as CASGYGAFF.

The chain recombines TRBV28 with TRBJ2-3; D remains unclear. With 11 bases removed from V and 7 bases from J, the gap between germline ends came to 31 bases. Per germline, CDR1 MDHEN and CDR2 SYDVKM. This CDR3 has 17 residues. This chain's CDR3 is CAGQKDPRTGLRNTQYF. CDR3 nucleotides: TGTGCCGGCCAAAAAGACCCCAGGACCGGGCTTCGGAATACGCAGTATTTT.

This sequence joins TRBV29-1 and TRBJ2-5; tentatively, D is TRBD1 (5 bases). There are 13 residues in the CDR3. The germline CDR1 and CDR2 sequences are SQVTM and ANQGSEA. V dropped 4 bases and J dropped 2 bases, with 11 bases sitting between them. DNA of the CDR3: TGCAGCGTTGTGACAGCTCGTCAAGAGACCCAGTACTTC. It encodes CSVVTARQETQYF.

The table lists this clone with a few counts. V usage is TRBV24-1 and J usage is TRBJ1-2; 7 nucleotides agree with TRBD1. V shed 3 bases and J 4 bases; nucleotides not matched to a gene: 4. Germline lookup yields CDR1 KGHDR and CDR2 SFDVKD. The CDR3 has 14 amino acids. The CDR3 loop reads CATSDPGQIYGYTF. CDR3 DNA sequence: TGTGCCACCAGTGATCCGGGACAGATCTATGGCTACACCTTC.

CDR3 sequence (DNA): TGCAGCGTTGATATGTACGGCCCCCCCGAGGTGAAGGAGCAGTTCTTC. It codes for CSVDMYGPPEVKEQFF. The V gene is TRBV29-1, the J gene TRBJ2-1; D remains ambiguous. The CDR3 length is 16 residues. Trimming removed 3 bases at V and 10 bases at J, with 25 bases between. The germline V gene encodes CDR1 SQVTM and CDR2 ANQGSEA.

The chain links TRBV4-2 to TRBJ2-7, with D possibly TRBD1 on 6 matching bases. V lost 1 base and J lost 4, with 8 bases in between. CDR3 length: 13 residues. The germline gives CDR1 LGHNA, CDR2 YNFKEQ. The CDR3 loop reads CASSQGGTYEQYF. CDR3 nucleotides: TGTGCCAGCAGCCAAGGAGGGACATACGAGCAGTACTTC.

The chain couples TRBV19 to TRBJ1-2; tentative D call: TRBD1 (5 bases). With 10 bases removed from V and 5 bases from J, the gap between germline ends came to 17 bases. The CDR3 length is 13 residues. The germline V gene encodes CDR1 LNHDA and CDR2 SQIVND (reference sequence). CDR3 residues: CATSAGILYGYTF. DNA for the CDR3: TGTGCCACTTCGGCAGGGATCCTGTATGGCTACACCTTC.

This chain connects TRBV6-6 to TRBJ1-3, with 7 bases identical to TRBD1. Germline V gene lookup returns CDR1 MNHNY and CDR2 SVGAGI (reference sequence). The J segment lost 3 bases and the V segment lost 5 bases, leaving 10 bases of the junction unmatched. The CDR3 length is 16 residues. CDR3 coding DNA: TGTGCCAGCAGTCGACAGGGACAAGGAGGTGGAAACACCATATATTTT. Translated: CASSRQGQGGGNTIYF.

The chain joins TRBV6-6 to TRBJ2-1, with D perhaps given as TRBD1 or TRBD2 (5 bases each). Germline CDR1 and CDR2: MNHNY and SVGAGI (reference sequence). This CDR3 has 11 amino acids. V lost 7 bases and J lost 10, with 11 bases in between. DNA of the CDR3: TGTGCCAGCACCCTTGGGGGAGAGCAGTTCTTC. Amino acids: CASTLGGEQFF.

The chain couples TRBV19 to TRBJ2-1; TRBD1 matches at 9 bases. Germline V CDR1 and CDR2: LNHDA, SQIVND (reference sequence). Unmatched junction bases numbered 5, after V lost 5 bases and J lost 9 bases. There are 13 residues in the CDR3. The CDR3, as DNA: TGTGCCAGTAGTCGGGACAGGGAAAGTGAGCAGTTCTTC. Protein: CASSRDRESEQFF.

This chain uses TRBV18 with TRBJ1-1, with D unresolved. Trimming took off 1 base at V and 4 bases at J, with 10 bases between the two ends. CDR1 and CDR2 (germline): KGHSH, LQKENI. The length of the CDR3 is 14 residues. The CDR3 loop is CASSPQPNPTEAFF. The CDR3 bases are TGTGCCAGCTCACCACAACCCAACCCCACTGAAGCTTTCTTT.

CDR3 in amino acids: CAWSPLDNEQFF. The CDR3 DNA reads TGTGCCTGGAGCCCTCTCGACAATGAGCAGTTCTTC. The chain joins TRBV30 to TRBJ2-1; D is unclear. CDR1 is GTSNPN, CDR2 SVGIG, per germline (reference sequence). The CDR3 spans 12 residues. The V gene lost 3 bases and the J gene lost 5 bases, with 8 bases spanning the gap.

The chain recombines TRBV7-8 with TRBJ1-6; unclear D gene. The CDR3 sequence is 16 residues long. Trimming removed 4 bases from V and 1 base from J, with 11 bases in between. Per the germline V gene, CDR1 is SGHVS and CDR2 is FQNEAQ. The CDR3 reads CASSSTGRSYNSPLHF. In DNA, the CDR3 is TGTGCCAGCAGCTCCACGGGAAGGTCCTATAATTCACCCCTCCACTTT.

This clone was observed a few times. The chain uses TRBV4-2 and TRBJ2-7, with 8 bases fitting TRBD1. After removal of 3 bases from V and 3 bases from J, the junction contained 7 bases not matched to a gene. Germline assignment: CDR1 LGHNA and CDR2 YNFKEQ. The CDR3 spans 15 residues. Here the CDR3 DNA reads TGTGCCAGCAGCCATGGGACAGGAAGGATCTACGAGCAGTACTTC. Residues: CASSHGTGRIYEQYF.

The chain has TRBV3-1 (or the pseudogene TRBV3-2) and TRBJ2-1; D perhaps matches TRBD2 (5 bases). Trimming left V 10 bases short and J 0 bases short, with 28 bases between. The V gene's germline CDR1 is LGHDT and CDR2 YNNKEL (reference sequence). This CDR3 has 19 residues. DNA for the CDR3: TGTGCCAACCCCGCCTCGACCTTAGGAGCGGCCTTCTCCTACAATGAGCAGTTCTTC. It translates to CANPASTLGAAFSYNEQFF.

V gene TRBV7-9 combines with J gene TRBJ1-5; D remains ambiguous. Trimming stripped 5 bases from V and 1 base from J, with 12 bases between. This CDR3 is 15 amino acids long. Germline V gene sequence: CDR1 SEHNR, CDR2 FQNEAQ (reference sequence). In DNA form, the CDR3 reads TGTGCCAGCAGCCCGGTAGAGGGAAGCAATCAGCCCCAGCATTTT. This codes for CASSPVEGSNQPQHF.

The rearrangement joins TRBV24-1 to TRBJ1-1, with a weak D call TRBD1 (6 bases). CDR1 KGHDR and CDR2 SFDVKD come from the germline V gene. The ends were cut back, 6 bases at V and 5 bases at J, with 12 bases in the middle. The CDR3 covers 13 residues. The CDR3 DNA reads as TGTGCCACCAGTTCGACAGGACGGACTGAAGCTTTCTTT. It yields the protein CATSSTGRTEAFF.